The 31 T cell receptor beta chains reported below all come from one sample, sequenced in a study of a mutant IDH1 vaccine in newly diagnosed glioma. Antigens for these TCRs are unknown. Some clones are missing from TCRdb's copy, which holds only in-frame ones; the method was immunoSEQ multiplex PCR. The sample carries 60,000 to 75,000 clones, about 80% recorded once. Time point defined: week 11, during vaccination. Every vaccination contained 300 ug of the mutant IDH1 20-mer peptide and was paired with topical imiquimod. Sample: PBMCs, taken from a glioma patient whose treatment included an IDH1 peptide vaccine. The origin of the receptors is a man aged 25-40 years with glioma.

CDR3 residues: CASSLDSGRYGYTF. The CDR3 DNA follows: TGCGCCAGCAGCTTGGATTCGGGACGGTATGGCTACACCTTC. The chain couples TRBV5-1 to TRBJ1-2; possibly TRBD1 for D (5 bases). The CDR3 has 14 residues. Trimming pared 0 bases from V and 5 bases from J, leaving 11 bases between. Germline lookup yields CDR1 SGHRS and CDR2 YFSETQ.

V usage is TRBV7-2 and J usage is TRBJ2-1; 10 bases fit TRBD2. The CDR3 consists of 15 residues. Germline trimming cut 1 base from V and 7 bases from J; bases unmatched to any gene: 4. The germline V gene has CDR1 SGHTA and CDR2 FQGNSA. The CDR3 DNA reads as TGTGCCAGCAGCTTAGAGGCTAGCGGGAGAAATGAGCAGTTCTTC. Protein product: CASSLEASGRNEQFF.

The CDR3 is CASSPGRGSGNTIYF. CDR3 DNA sequence: TGTGCCAGCAGCCCCGGACGGGGCTCTGGAAACACCATATATTTT. The rearrangement joins TRBV7-6 to TRBJ1-3; D gene uncertain. Germline CDR1 SGHVS, CDR2 FNYEAQ. V lost 5 bases and J lost 0, with 11 bases in between. This CDR3 contains 15 residues. Drawing the rest from reference TRBV7-6 and TRBJ1-3, the complete variable domain is GAGVSQSPRYKVTKRGQDVALRCDPISGHVSLYWYRQALGQGPEFLTYFNYEAQQDKSGLPNDRFSAERPEGSISTLTIQRTEQRDSAMYRCASSPGRGSGNTIYFGEGSWLTVV.

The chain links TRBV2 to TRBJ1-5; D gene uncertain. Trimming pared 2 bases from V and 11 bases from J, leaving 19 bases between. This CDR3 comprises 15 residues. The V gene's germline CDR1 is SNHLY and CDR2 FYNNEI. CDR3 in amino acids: CASSERGPAQMAQHF. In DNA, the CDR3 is TGTGCCAGCAGTGAACGAGGACCGGCTCAAATGGCCCAGCATTTT.

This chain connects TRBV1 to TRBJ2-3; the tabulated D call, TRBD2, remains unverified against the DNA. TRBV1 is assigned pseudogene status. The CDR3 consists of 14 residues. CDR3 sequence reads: CTSSRLALSDTQYF. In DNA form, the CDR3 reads TGCACCAGCAGCCGACTAGCGTTATCAGATACGCAGTATTTT.

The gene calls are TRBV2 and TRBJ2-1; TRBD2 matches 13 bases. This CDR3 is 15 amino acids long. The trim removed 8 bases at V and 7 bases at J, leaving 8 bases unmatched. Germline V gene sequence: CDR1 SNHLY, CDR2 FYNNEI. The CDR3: CASSRTSGSGNEQFF. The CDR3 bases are TGTGCCAGCTCTAGGACTAGCGGGAGTGGGAATGAGCAGTTCTTC. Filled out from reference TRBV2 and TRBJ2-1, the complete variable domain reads EPEVTQTPSHQVTQMGQEVILRCVPISNHLYFYWYRQILGQKVEFLVSFYNNEISEKSEIFDDQFSVERPDGSNFTLKIRSTKLEDSAMYFCASSRTSGSGNEQFFGPGTRLTVL.

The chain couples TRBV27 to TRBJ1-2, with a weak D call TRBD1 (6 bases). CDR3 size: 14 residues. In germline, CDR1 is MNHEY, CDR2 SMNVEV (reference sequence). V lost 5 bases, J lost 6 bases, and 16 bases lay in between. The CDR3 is CASSPSEGGDGYTF. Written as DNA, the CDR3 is TGTGCCAGCAGTCCCTCGGAGGGGGGGGATGGCTACACCTTC.

The CDR3 DNA is TGTGCCAGCAGCGCGGATGCGGGGACTGAAGCTTTCTTT. This gives the protein CASSADAGTEAFF. The chain carries TRBV9 and TRBJ1-1; D unresolved. With 3 bases removed from V and 5 bases from J, the gap between germline ends came to 11 bases. Germline V CDR1 and CDR2: SGDLS, YYNGEE. This CDR3 is 13 amino acids long.

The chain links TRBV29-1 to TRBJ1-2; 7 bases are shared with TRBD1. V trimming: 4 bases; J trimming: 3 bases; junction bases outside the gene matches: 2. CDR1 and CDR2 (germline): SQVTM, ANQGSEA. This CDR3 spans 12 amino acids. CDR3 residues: CSVGQGDYGYTF. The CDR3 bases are TGCAGCGTTGGCCAGGGGGACTATGGCTACACCTTC.

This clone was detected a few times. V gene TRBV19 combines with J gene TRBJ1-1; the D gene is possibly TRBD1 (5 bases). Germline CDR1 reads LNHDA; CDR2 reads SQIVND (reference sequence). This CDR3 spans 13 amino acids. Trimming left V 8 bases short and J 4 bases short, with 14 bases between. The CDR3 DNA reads TGTGCCAGTTCCTTTTTGAGGGGCACTGAAGCTTTCTTT. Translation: CASSFLRGTEAFF.

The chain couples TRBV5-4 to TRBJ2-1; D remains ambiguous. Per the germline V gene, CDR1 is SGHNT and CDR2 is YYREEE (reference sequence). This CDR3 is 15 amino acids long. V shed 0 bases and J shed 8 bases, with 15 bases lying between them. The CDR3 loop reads CASSLETRYQDEQFF. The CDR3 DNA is TGTGCCAGCAGCTTGGAAACCAGGTATCAGGATGAGCAGTTCTTC.

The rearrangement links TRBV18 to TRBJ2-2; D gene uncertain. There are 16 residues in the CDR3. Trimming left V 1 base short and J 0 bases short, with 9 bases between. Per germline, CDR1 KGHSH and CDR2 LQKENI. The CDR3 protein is CASSPQPDPNTGELFF. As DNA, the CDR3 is TGTGCCAGCTCACCACAGCCCGACCCGAACACCGGGGAGCTGTTTTTT.

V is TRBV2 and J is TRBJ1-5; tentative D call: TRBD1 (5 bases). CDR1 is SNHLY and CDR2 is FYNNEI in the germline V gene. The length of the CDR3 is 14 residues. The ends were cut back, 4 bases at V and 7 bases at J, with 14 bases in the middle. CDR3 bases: TGTGCCAGCAGTGGGGGCCCTCGAGGACAGCCCCAGCATTTT. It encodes CASSGGPRGQPQHF.

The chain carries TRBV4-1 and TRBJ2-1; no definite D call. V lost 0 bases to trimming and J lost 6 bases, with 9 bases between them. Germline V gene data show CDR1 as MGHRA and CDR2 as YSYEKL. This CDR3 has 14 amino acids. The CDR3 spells CASSQDPIFNEQFF. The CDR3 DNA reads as TGCGCCAGCAGCCAAGACCCAATCTTCAATGAGCAGTTCTTC.

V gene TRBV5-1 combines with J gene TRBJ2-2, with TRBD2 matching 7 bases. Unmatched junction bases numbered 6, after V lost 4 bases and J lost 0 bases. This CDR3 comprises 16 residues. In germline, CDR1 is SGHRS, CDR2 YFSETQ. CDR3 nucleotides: TGCGCCAGCAGCCTCACTAGCGCCGCGAACACCGGGGAGCTGTTTTTT. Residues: CASSLTSAANTGELFF.

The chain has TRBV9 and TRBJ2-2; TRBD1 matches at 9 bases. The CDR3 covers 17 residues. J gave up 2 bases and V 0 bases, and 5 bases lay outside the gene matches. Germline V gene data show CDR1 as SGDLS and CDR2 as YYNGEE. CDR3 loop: CASSVGFTGGNTGELFF. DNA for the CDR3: TGTGCCAGCAGCGTAGGATTTACAGGGGGCAACACCGGGGAGCTGTTTTTT. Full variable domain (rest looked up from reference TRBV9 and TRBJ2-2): DSGVTQTPKHLITATGQRVTLRCSPRSGDLSVYWYQQSLDQGLQFLIQYYNGEERAKGNILERFSAQQFPDLHSELNLSSLELGDSALYFCASSVGFTGGNTGELFFGEGSRLTVL.

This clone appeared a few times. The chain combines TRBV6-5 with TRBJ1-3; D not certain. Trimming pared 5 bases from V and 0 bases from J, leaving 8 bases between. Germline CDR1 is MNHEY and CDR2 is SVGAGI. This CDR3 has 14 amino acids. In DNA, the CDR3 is TGTGCCAGCAGTCCGTCCAGCTCTGGAAACACCATATATTTT. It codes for CASSPSSSGNTIYF.

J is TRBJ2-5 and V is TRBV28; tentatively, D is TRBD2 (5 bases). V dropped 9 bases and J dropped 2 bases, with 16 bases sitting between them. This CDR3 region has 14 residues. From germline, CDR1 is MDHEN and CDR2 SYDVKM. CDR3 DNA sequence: TGTGCCAGTTCCCTAACTCCGGGGCAAGAGACCCAGTACTTC. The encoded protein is CASSLTPGQETQYF.

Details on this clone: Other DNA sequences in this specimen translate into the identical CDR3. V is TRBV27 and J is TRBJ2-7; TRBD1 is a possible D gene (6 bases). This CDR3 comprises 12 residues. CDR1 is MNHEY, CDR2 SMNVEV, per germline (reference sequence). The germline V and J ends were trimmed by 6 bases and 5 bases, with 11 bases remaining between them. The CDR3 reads CASRTGPNEQYF. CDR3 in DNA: TGTGCCAGCAGGACAGGCCCTAACGAGCAGTACTTC.

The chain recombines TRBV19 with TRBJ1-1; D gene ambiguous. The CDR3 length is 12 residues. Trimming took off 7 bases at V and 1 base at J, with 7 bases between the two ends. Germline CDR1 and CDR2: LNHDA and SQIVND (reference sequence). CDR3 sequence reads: CASIDQNTEAFF. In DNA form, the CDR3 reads TGTGCCAGTATTGACCAGAACACTGAAGCTTTCTTT.

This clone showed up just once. The CDR3 bases are TGTGCCAGCAGCTTCACCCCCGGAACGGGGTACAATGAGCAGTTCTTC. This codes for CASSFTPGTGYNEQFF. This sequence joins TRBV2 and TRBJ2-1, with a tentative D call TRBD2 (5 bases). Trimming cost V 6 bases and J 4 bases, with 19 bases left between them. Germline CDR1 and CDR2: SNHLY and FYNNEI. This CDR3 is built from 16 residues.

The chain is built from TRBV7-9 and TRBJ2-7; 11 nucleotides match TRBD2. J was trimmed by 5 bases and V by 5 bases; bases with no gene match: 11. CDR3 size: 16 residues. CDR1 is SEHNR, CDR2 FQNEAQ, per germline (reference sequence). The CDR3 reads CASSPESASGRHEQYF. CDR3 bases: TGTGCCAGCAGCCCGGAGAGCGCTAGCGGGAGGCACGAGCAGTACTTC.

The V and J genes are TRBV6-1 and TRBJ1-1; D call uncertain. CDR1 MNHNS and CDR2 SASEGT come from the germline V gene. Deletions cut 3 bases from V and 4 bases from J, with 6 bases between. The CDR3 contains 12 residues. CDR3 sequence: CASSDGSTEAFF. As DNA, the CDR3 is TGTGCCAGCAGTGACGGAAGCACTGAAGCTTTCTTT.

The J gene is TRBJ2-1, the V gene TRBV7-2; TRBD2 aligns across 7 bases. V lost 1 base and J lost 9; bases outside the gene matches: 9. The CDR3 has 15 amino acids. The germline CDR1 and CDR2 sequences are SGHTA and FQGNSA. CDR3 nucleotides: TGTGCCAGCAGCTTAGGGACTAGAGTCGAAAGTGAGCAGTTCTTC. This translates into CASSLGTRVESEQFF.

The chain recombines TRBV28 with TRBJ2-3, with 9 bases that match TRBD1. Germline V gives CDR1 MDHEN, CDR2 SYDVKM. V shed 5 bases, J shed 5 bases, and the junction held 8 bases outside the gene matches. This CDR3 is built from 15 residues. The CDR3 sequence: CASSDGTGWVDTQYF. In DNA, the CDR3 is TGTGCCAGCAGTGATGGGACAGGGTGGGTAGATACGCAGTATTTT. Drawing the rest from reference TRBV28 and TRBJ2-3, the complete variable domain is DVKVTQSSRYLVKRTGEKVFLECVQDMDHENMFWYRQDPGLGLRLIYFSYDVKMKEKGDIPEGYSVSREKKERFSLILESASTNQTSMYLCASSDGTGWVDTQYFGPGTRLTVL.

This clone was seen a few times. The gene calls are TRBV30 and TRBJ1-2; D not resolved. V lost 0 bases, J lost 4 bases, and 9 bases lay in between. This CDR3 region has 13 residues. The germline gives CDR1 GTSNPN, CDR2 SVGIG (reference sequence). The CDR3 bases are TGTGCCTGGAGTGTAGAGGCCCGCTATGGCTACACCTTC. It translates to CAWSVEARYGYTF.

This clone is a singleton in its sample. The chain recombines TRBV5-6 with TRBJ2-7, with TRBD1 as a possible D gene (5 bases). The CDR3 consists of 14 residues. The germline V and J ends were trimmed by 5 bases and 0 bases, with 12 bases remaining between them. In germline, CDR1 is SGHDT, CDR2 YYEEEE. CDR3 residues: CASSLGAGSYEQYF. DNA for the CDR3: TGTGCCAGCAGTTTAGGGGCAGGCTCCTACGAGCAGTACTTC.

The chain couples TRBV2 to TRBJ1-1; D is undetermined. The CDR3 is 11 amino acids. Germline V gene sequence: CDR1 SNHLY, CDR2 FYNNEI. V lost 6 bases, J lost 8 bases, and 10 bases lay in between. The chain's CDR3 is CASRKTEEAFF. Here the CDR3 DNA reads TGTGCCAGCAGAAAGACGGAAGAAGCTTTCTTT. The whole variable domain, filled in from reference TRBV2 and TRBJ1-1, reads EPEVTQTPSHQVTQMGQEVILRCVPISNHLYFYWYRQILGQKVEFLVSFYNNEISEKSEIFDDQFSVERPDGSNFTLKIRSTKLEDSAMYFCASRKTEEAFFGQGTRLTVV.

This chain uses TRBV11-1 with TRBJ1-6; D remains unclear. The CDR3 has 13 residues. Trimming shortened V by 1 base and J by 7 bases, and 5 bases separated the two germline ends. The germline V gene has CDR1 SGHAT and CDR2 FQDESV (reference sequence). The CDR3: CASSLEGNSPLHF. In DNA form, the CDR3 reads TGTGCCAGCAGCTTAGAAGGGAATTCACCCCTCCACTTT. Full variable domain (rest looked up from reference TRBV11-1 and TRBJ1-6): EAEVAQSPRYKITEKSQAVAFWCDPISGHATLYWYRQILGQGPELLVQFQDESVVDDSQLPKDRFSAERLKGVDSTLKIQPAELGDSAMYLCASSLEGNSPLHFGNGTRLTVT.

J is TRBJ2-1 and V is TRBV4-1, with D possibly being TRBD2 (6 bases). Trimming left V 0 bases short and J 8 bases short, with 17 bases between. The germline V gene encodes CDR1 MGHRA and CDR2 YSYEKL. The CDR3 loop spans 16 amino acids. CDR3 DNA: TGCGCCAGCAGCCAAGATCGATTACTAGCTGGCCATGAGCAGTTCTTC. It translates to CASSQDRLLAGHEQFF.

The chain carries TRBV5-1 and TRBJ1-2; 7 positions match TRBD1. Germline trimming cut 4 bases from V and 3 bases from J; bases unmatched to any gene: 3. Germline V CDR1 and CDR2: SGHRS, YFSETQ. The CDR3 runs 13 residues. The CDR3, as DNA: TGCGCCAGCAGCCTCACAGGGGACTATGGCTACACCTTC. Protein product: CASSLTGDYGYTF.